This T cell receptor (beta chain) stems from a study of beta chain features in type 1 diabetes. Trimming stripped 0 bases from V and 10 bases from J, with 10 bases between. CDR3 length: 13 residues. Germline V gene lookup returns CDR1 SGHRS and CDR2 YFSETQ. Since all of the isolated RNA was reverse transcribed, expressed TCRB transcripts were what got sequenced. TCRdb keeps only in-frame clones here, not all; method: immunoSEQ multiplex PCR. The table lists some 330,000 clones, around 13% of them singletons, with approximately 0.011% in the top ten. This clone was seen more than once but under ten times. Its antigen is as yet unknown. Study findings and constraints: For Type 1 diabetes patients, all four CD4+ subsets carried TCRB CDR3s that were moderately but significantly shorter.

The sample comprised naive CD4+ T cells from blood. This chain links TRBV5-1 with TRBJ1-4; D is uncertain. The origin of this receptor is a woman aged 18-29 years with type 1 diabetes. CDR3 loop: CASSLAREGKLFF. CDR3 in DNA: TGCGCCAGCAGCTTGGCCCGGGAGGGAAAACTGTTTTTT.